This T cell receptor (beta chain) was found in a study of response to subunit inactivated influenza vaccine. TCRdb recomputed calls from the RT-PCR reads with MiXCR, one row per CDR3 protein. The sample lists about 580,000 distinct CDR3 sequences, 14% occurring once. As concerns this clonotype: The antigen is unknown.

General study results and limits: Authors proposed each seasonal influenza vaccination draws in few new T cells.

V dropped 5 bases and J dropped 10 bases, with 15 bases sitting between them. Germline V gene data show CDR1 as SGHTA and CDR2 as FQGTGA. This CDR3 is 13 amino acids long. The sequence came from a man aged 50-60 years who received an inactivated influenza vaccine. The material sequenced was PBMCs from blood, taken approximately 12 days after vaccination. This sequence joins TRBV7-3 and TRBJ2-1, with D tentatively TRBD2 (5 bases). The CDR3: CASSAELGGEQFF. Written as DNA, the CDR3 is TGTGCCAGCAGCGCGGAACTAGGCGGGGAGCAGTTCTTC.